One sample yielded the 8 T cell receptor beta chains listed below, sequenced in a study of T cells in Graves' hyperthyroidism and ophthalmopathy. Amplified regions were TCR beta CDR3 sequences from RNA transcripts. When the TCR CDR3 underwent first-round RT-PCR, the HTBI primer set was used. TCRdb analysed the multiplex PCR reads with MiXCR anew, one entry per CDR3 protein. Seen here are about 320,000 distinct CDR3 sequences, around 17% observed once, and the top ten hold around 35%. The specimen was blood. The receptors originated from a man aged 30-40 years with Graves' hyperthyroidism.

The rearrangement uses TRBV6-2 or TRBV6-3 and TRBJ1-2; D is undetermined. This CDR3 region has 14 residues. The germline gives CDR1 MNHEY, CDR2 SVGEGT. Trimming removed 6 bases at V and 2 bases at J, with 13 bases between. DNA of the CDR3: TGTGCCAGCAGACAACCGGGAGCAAACTATGGCTACACCTTC. This codes for CASRQPGANYGYTF.

This clonotype was counted only a few times. The chain is built from TRBV15 and TRBJ2-6; possibly TRBD2 for D (7 bases). Germline V gene sequence: CDR1 LNHNV, CDR2 YYDKDF (reference sequence). The CDR3 extends over 17 amino acids. Deletions cut 5 bases from V and 1 base from J, with 15 bases between. CDR3 sequence reads: CATSSGGPWSGANVLTF. The CDR3 coding sequence is TGTGCCACCAGCTCCGGGGGGCCTTGGTCTGGGGCCAACGTCCTGACTTTC. Supplemented by reference TRBV15 and TRBJ2-6, the full variable domain reads DAMVIQNPRYQVTQFGKPVTLSCSQTLNHNVMYWYQQKSSQAPKLLFHYYDKDFNNEADTPDNFQSRRPNTSFCFLDIRSPGLGDTAMYLCATSSGGPWSGANVLTFGAGSRLTVL.

The chain recombines TRBV30 with TRBJ1-5, with 7 positions matching TRBD1. With V trimmed by 2 bases and J by 5 bases, 3 bases remained unmatched. Germline V gives CDR1 GTSNPN, CDR2 SVGIG (reference sequence). The CDR3 is 13 amino acids. The CDR3 DNA is TGTGCCTGGAGTCAGGGGGAATATCAGCCCCAGCATTTT. It yields the protein CAWSQGEYQPQHF.

This clonotype was counted ten times or more. CDR3 bases: TGTGCCAGCAGCCGCGACAGGTTAAATTCACCCCTCCACTTT. As protein: CASSRDRLNSPLHF. This chain uses TRBV11-2 with TRBJ1-6, with a possible D match to TRBD1 (6 bases). The V gene's germline CDR1 is SGHAT and CDR2 FQNNGV. V gave up 5 bases and J gave up 7 bases, with 12 bases separating them. The CDR3 is 14 amino acids.

This clonotype was detected only a few times. The rearrangement joins TRBV7-9 to TRBJ1-2, with no clear D. The germline V and J ends were trimmed by 2 bases and 0 bases, with 10 bases remaining between them. Germline V gene lookup returns CDR1 SEHNR and CDR2 FQNEAQ (reference sequence). This CDR3 has 15 amino acids. The DNA for the CDR3 is TGTGCCAGCAGCTTAACGGATCCCGCTAACTATGGCTACACCTTC. It translates to CASSLTDPANYGYTF. Complete variable domain (other parts from reference TRBV7-9 and TRBJ1-2): DTGVSQNPRHKITKRGQNVTFRCDPISEHNRLYWYRQTLGQGPEFLTYFQNEAQLEKSRLLSDRFSAERPKGSFSTLEIQRTEQGDSAMYLCASSLTDPANYGYTFGSGTRLTVV.

The table lists this clonotype with many counts. The rearrangement links TRBV7-9 to TRBJ2-7; D call uncertain. The CDR3 runs 14 residues. The V end lost 6 bases, the J end lost 4 bases, and 16 bases lay between the germline ends. Germline CDR1 SEHNR, CDR2 FQNEAQ (reference sequence). CDR3 in amino acids: CASRIGRFWYEQYF. The CDR3 DNA follows: TGTGCCAGCAGAATCGGACGGTTCTGGTACGAGCAGTACTTC.

Many counts were recorded for this clonotype. This chain links TRBV28 with TRBJ1-1, with D uncertain. The germline V and J ends were trimmed by 8 bases and 1 base, with 11 bases remaining between them. The length of the CDR3 is 13 residues. CDR1 is MDHEN, CDR2 SYDVKM, per germline. Here the CDR3 reads CASRPGGNTEAFF. CDR3 nucleotide sequence: TGTGCCAGCCGGCCCGGAGGGAACACTGAAGCTTTCTTT. Based on the CDR3 plus reference TRBV28 and TRBJ1-1, the full variable domain is DVKVTQSSRYLVKRTGEKVFLECVQDMDHENMFWYRQDPGLGLRLIYFSYDVKMKEKGDIPEGYSVSREKKERFSLILESASTNQTSMYLCASRPGGNTEAFFGQGTRLTVV.

This clonotype turned up a few times. The rearrangement joins TRBV20-1 to TRBJ1-4; the D gene is possibly TRBD1 (5 bases). Trimming stripped 1 base from V and 4 bases from J, with 10 bases between. The V gene's germline CDR1 is DFQATT and CDR2 SNEGSKA (reference sequence). The CDR3 has 14 residues. CDR3 nucleotide sequence: TGCAGTGCTAGAGTGGTGGGGGGTAATGAAAAACTGTTTTTT. Its protein product is CSARVVGGNEKLFF.